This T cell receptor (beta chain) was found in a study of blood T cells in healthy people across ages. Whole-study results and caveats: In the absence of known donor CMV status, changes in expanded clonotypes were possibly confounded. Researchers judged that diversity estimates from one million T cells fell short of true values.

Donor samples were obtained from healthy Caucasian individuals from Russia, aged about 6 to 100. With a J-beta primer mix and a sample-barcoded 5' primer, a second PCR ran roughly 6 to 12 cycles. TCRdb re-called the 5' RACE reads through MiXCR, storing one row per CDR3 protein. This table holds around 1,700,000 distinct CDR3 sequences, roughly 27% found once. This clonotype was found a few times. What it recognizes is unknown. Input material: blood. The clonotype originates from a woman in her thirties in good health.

CDR3 sequence reads: CSATRFPRTNNEQFF. CDR3 bases: TGCAGTGCTACTAGGTTTCCCAGGACCAACAATGAGCAGTTCTTC. The chain combines TRBV20-1 with TRBJ2-1, with no clear D. Trimming removed 4 bases from V and 5 bases from J, with 18 bases in between. The CDR3 is 15 amino acids. Germline V gene sequence: CDR1 DFQATT, CDR2 SNEGSKA (reference sequence).